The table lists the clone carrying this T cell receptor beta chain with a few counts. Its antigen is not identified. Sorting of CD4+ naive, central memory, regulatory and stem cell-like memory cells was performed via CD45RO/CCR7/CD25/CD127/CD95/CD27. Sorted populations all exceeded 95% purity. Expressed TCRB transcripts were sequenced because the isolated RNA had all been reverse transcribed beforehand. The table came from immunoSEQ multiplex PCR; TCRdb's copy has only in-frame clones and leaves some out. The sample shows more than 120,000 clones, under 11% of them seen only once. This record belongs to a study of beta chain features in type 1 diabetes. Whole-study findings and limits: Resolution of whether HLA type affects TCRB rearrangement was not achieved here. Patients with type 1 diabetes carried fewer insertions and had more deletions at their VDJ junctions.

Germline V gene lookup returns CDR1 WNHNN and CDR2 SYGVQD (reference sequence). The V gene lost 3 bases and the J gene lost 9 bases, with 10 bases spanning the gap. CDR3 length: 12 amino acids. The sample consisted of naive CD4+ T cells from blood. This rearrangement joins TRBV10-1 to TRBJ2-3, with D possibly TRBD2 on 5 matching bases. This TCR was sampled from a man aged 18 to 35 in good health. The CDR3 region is CASSEEGDTQYF. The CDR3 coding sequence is TGCGCCAGCAGTGAAGAGGGAGACACGCAGTATTTT.